The text below deals with one T cell receptor beta chain. Many counts were recorded for this clonotype. No cognate antigen has been identified for it. Per-nucleotide qualities are absent, and no much larger clonotype sits a single base away. Libraries of naive CD8 T cells were built from approximately 20,000 to 1,000,000 sorted cells, with 10%, 30% or 50% of the purified RNA used. Naive CD8 T cells were FACS-sorted as CD8+CD4-CCR7+CD45RA+ on a BD FACSAria II into RLT Plus buffer. Detection sensitivity was tested by spiking Jurkat RNA equal to ten or so TCR copies' worth into samples containing 20,000-1,000,000 naive CD8 T cells. CD8 T cells were enriched with RosetteSep CD8+ T Cell Enrichment Cocktail and Ficoll-Paque, followed by ACK red cell lysis. The data derive from a study of molecular identifiers for immune sequencing clone quantification (dated by TCRdb to the late 2010s). About the full investigation: In a replicate experiment, RNA from roughly 20,000 or 100,000 naive CD8 T cells was split into five aliquots, four of which were sequenced. The study was a methods study using CD8 T cells to benchmark molecular-identifier clustering-based TCR repertoire sequencing (MIDCIRS) and TCR RNA copy counting.

Sequences SGDLS (CDR1) and YYNGEE (CDR2) are obtained from the germline V gene. The CDR3 numbers 16 residues from cysteine through phenylalanine. The entry retains the CDR3 DNA only, 48 bases that are in frame from base 1. The germline V end is reduced by 4 bases and the J end by 4 bases; junction bases left unmatched: 8. Points the paper makes about the study in general: When barcode sub-clustering was omitted, TCR diversity was inflated by chimeric consensus sequences, with chimeras reaching as high as 47%. Modeling indicated about 3.1 TCR RNA copies recovered per cell, compared with 9.5 to 10 by digital PCR, which implies a capture efficiency of about 27%. In CMV-specific effector cells, clones with more than 20 RNA copies accounted for over 98% of molecules, whereas in naive cells such clones accounted for under 1%. Highly expanded clone sizes could be underestimated if identical TCR molecules share a barcode. The naive libraries included spiked-in Jurkat TCR RNA (over nine copies' worth), and this RNA is not part of the donor repertoire. Spiked-in Jurkat TCR RNA equal to a single cell's worth was reported to be detectable even within 1,200,000 naive CD8 T cells.

The method was PCR. Instrument on record: NextSeq 500. Preparation of bulk TCR libraries followed a previously described approach, with the TCR primers listed in Table S5. Total RNA was purified with the Qiagen AllPrep DNA/RNA kit. Before analysis, reads from multiple sequencing runs of one library were combined. Processing in the source paper ran as follows. Reads were retained only if an exact TCR constant sequence was present, and the retained reads were trimmed to 150 nt and grouped according to their 12-nt molecular barcodes. Within each barcode group, reads were sub-clustered at a 15% Levenshtein threshold, and quality-weighted consensus sequences were built per RNA molecule. Non-functional sequences were excluded, and lower-count sequences lying one edit away from another sequence were also excluded. Based on a fit of two negative binomial distributions, barcode sub-clusters having less than 20% of the maximum read count were discarded. The public reads were quality trimmed at Q25 with fastp and then assembled into clones with MiXCR by TCRdb, keeping productive beta chains. CDR3 protein duplicates are merged, each entry listing the most common genes and DNA. What appears here as the V and J calls and clone size reflects TCRdb's work, not the paper's. The sample table shows fewer than 350,000 distinct CDR3 sequences, and 24% are seen once. About 0.7% of the sample comes from the top ten.

This chain is built from TRBV9 and TRBJ1-1, with 12 junctional bases fitting TRBD1. The origin of this receptor is a human donor in good health. Some libraries in this study had Jurkat cell RNA spiked in. Sequenced sample: naive CD8+ T cells from blood, with Jurkat cell RNA spiked in. What the cell subset or site label conveys for this sample: FACS-sorted CD8+CD4-CCR7+CD45RA+ naive T cells. The nucleotide sequence is TGTGCCAGCAGCACCGCCTGGGACAGGGGGCCCACTGAAGCTTTCTTT. This gives the protein CASSTAWDRGPTEAFF.